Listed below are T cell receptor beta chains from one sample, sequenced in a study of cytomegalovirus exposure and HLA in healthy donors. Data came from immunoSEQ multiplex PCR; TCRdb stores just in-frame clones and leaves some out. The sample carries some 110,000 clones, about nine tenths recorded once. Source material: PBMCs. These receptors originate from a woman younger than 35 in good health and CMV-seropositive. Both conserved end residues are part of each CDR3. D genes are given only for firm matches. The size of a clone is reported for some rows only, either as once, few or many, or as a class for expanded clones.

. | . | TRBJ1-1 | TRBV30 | CAWSRRGNTEAFF | TGTGCCTGGAGTCGGAGAGGGAACACTGAAGCTTTCTTT
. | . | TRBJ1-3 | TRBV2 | CATSLSGNTIYF | TGTGCCACCTCTTTGTCTGGAAACACCATATATTTT
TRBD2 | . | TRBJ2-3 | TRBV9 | CASRYGTSGTDTQYF | TGTGCCAGCAGGTACGGGACTAGCGGCACAGATACGCAGTATTTT
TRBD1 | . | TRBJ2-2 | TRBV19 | CASSRQGMNGELFF | TGTGCCAGTAGCAGACAGGGGATGAACGGGGAGCTGTTTTTT
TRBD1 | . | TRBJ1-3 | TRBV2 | CASSRGDRVDTIYF | TGTGCCAGCAGTAGAGGGGACAGGGTTGACACCATATATTTT
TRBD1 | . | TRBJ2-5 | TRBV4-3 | CASSQTGGLRSETQYF | TGCGCCAGCAGCCAAACAGGGGGCTTGAGGTCCGAGACCCAGTACTTC
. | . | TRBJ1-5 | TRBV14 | CASSHPHGRGPLSNQPQHF | TGTGCCAGCAGCCATCCCCACGGGAGGGGCCCTTTAAGCAATCAGCCCCAGCATTTT
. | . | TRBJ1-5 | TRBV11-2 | CASSLEGGQPQHF | TGTGCCAGCAGCTTAGAGGGGGGACAGCCCCAGCATTTT
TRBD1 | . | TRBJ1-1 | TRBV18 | CASSPQGAGGNTEAFF | TGTGCCAGCTCACCACAGGGGGCCGGGGGGAACACTGAAGCTTTCTTT
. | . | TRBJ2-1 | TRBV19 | CASSIASGRSYNEQFF | TGTGCCAGTAGTATAGCGAGCGGCCGTTCCTACAATGAGCAGTTCTTC
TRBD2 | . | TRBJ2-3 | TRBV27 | CASSSLVGGSLGTQYF | TGTGCCAGCAGTTCCCTAGTGGGGGGGTCTCTAGGTACGCAGTATTTT
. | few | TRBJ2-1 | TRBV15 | CATSRGQGNNEQFF | TGTGCCACCAGCAGAGGCCAGGGCAACAATGAGCAGTTCTTC
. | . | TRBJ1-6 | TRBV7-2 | CASSLGQGSSPLHF | TGTGCCAGCAGCTTAGGTCAGGGGAGTTCACCCCTCCACTTT
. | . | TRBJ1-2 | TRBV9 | CASSVDGQGSYGYTF | TGTGCCAGCAGCGTAGATGGTCAGGGTTCCTATGGCTACACCTTC
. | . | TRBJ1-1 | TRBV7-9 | CASRGGTEAFF | TGTGCCAGCAGAGGGGGAACTGAAGCTTTCTTT
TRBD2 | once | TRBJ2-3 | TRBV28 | CASSSPDRGGADTQYF | TGTGCCAGCAGTTCACCCGACCGGGGGGGGGCAGATACGCAGTATTTT
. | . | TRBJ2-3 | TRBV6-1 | CASKQVSTDTQYF | TGTGCCAGCAAGCAGGTCTCCACAGATACGCAGTATTTT
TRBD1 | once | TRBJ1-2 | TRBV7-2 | CASSPEGQGLVGYTF | TGTGCCAGCAGCCCAGAGGGACAGGGGCTTGTGGGCTACACCTTC
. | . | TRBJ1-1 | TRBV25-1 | CASSEHGSEAFF | TGTGCCAGCAGTGAGCACGGTTCTGAAGCTTTCTTT